Listed here are 3 T cell receptor beta chains from one sample, sequenced in a study of early T cells in non-severe SARS-CoV-2 infection. From the 5' RACE reads, TCRdb called clonotypes with MiXCR, one entry per CDR3 protein. This table holds 70,000 to 85,000 distinct CDR3 sequences, around 10% found once. Input material: whole blood. Receptors were obtained from an adult who was a healthcare worker with PCR-confirmed SARS-CoV-2 infection or an uninfected control (not recorded which).

This clonotype came up many times. The rearrangement uses TRBV20-1 and TRBJ2-1; 8 nucleotides align to TRBD2. CDR3 length: 14 amino acids. With 6 bases clipped from V and 4 bases from J, the junction kept 8 bases outside the gene matches. Germline lookup yields CDR1 DFQATT and CDR2 SNEGSKA (reference sequence). CDR3 DNA sequence: TGCAGTGCCAGGGCACTAGCGGAGTACAATGAGCAGTTCTTC. It specifies CSARALAEYNEQFF.

The table lists this clonotype with a few counts. The chain recombines TRBV5-4 with TRBJ2-1, with 8 bases lining up with TRBD2. The CDR3 length is 15 residues. Germline lookup yields CDR1 SGHNT and CDR2 YYREEE (reference sequence). The J segment lost 8 bases and the V segment lost 5 bases, leaving 12 bases of the junction unmatched. The CDR3 reads CASRSGASGSHEQFF. For the CDR3, the DNA is TGTGCCAGCAGAAGCGGTGCTAGCGGGTCCCATGAGCAGTTCTTC.

This chain uses TRBV4-2 with TRBJ2-1; no clear D. Germline-derived CDR1 and CDR2 are LGHNA and YNFKEQ. The germline V and J ends were trimmed by 4 bases and 9 bases, with 22 bases remaining between them. This CDR3 spans 16 amino acids. The CDR3 here is CASSRMSDIPYGEQFF. In DNA, the CDR3 is TGTGCCAGCAGCCGCATGTCCGACATCCCGTACGGTGAGCAGTTCTTC.